The rows below give T cell receptor beta chains drawn from one sample of a study of T cells after yellow fever vaccination. TCRdb itself ran the 5' RACE reads through MiXCR, one entry per CDR3 protein. The profile covers over 150,000 distinct CDR3 sequences, with approximately 6% appearing a single time and approximately 3% taken by the ten largest. Sequenced here: CD4+ T cells sorted from PBMCs, sampled on the day of the first yellow fever vaccination. The source of these receptors is a man aged 18 to 29 who received the YFV17D yellow fever vaccine. Each CDR3 is given with its conserved first and last residue. D genes are given only for firm matches. Part of the rows lack a size; the others show once, few, many or a class for expanded clones.

v_gene	d_gene	abundance	j_gene	CDR3aa	CDR3nt
TRBV3-1	TRBD1	many	TRBJ2-7	CASSYGQVEQYF	TGTGCCAGCAGCTATGGACAGGTCGAGCAGTACTTC
TRBV7-2	.	few	TRBJ1-4	CASSSTGKGQLFF	TGTGCCAGCAGCTCGACCGGAAAGGGACAACTGTTTTTT
TRBV27	TRBD1	many	TRBJ1-2	CASSTTPGTVSLANYGYTF	TGTGCCAGCAGTACCACCCCCGGGACAGTTTCCCTAGCTAACTATGGCTACACCTTC
TRBV4-3	.	.	TRBJ2-5	CASSQGQSPGSTQYF	TGCGCCAGCAGCCAAGGGCAGTCCCCAGGTTCGACCCAGTACTTC
TRBV7-2	TRBD2	few	TRBJ2-5	CASSPGLGGETQYF	TGTGCCAGCAGCCCGGGACTAGGGGGAGAGACCCAGTACTTC
TRBV3-1	TRBD1	.	TRBJ2-3	CASSEQGQGHAFGDTQYF	TGTGCCAGCAGCGAGCAGGGACAGGGACACGCGTTCGGAGATACGCAGTATTTT
TRBV2	.	.	TRBJ1-3	CASSRGATGNTIYF	TGTGCCAGCAGTCGGGGGGCTACCGGAAACACCATATATTTT
TRBV9	TRBD2	.	TRBJ2-7	CASSVGVTSGDHTYEQYF	TGTGCCAGCAGCGTAGGTGTGACTAGCGGGGACCATACCTACGAGCAGTACTTC
TRBV7-2	.	many	TRBJ2-7	CASSSPGGGYEQYF	TGTGCCAGCAGCTCCCCCGGCGGCGGCTACGAGCAGTACTTC
TRBV4-3	.	few	TRBJ2-5	CASSQDGGGHKETQYF	TGCGCCAGCAGCCAAGATGGGGGGGGGCACAAAGAGACCCAGTACTTC
TRBV7-2	.	.	TRBJ1-6	CASSLRTDNSPLHF	TGTGCCAGCAGCCTCAGGACAGACAATTCACCCCTCCACTTT
TRBV14	.	.	TRBJ2-6	CASRPVGLGANVLTF	TGTGCCAGCAGGCCCGTGGGGCTAGGGGCCAACGTCCTGACTTTC
TRBV27	.	many	TRBJ1-2	CASSQQASANYGYTF	TGTGCCAGCAGTCAACAGGCTTCCGCTAACTATGGCTACACCTTC
TRBV18	TRBD2	.	TRBJ2-3	CASSPLAPAGGVDTQYF	TGTGCCAGCTCTCCTCTAGCGCCGGCGGGGGGAGTCGATACGCAGTATTTT
TRBV11-1	.	few	TRBJ1-3	CASSLRGSFLSSGNTIYF	TGTGCCAGCAGTCTCAGGGGAAGTTTTCTCAGCTCTGGAAACACCATATATTTT
TRBV5-1	TRBD1	few	TRBJ2-1	CASSPPRTGGYNEQFF	TGCGCCAGCAGCCCGCCCCGGACAGGGGGGTACAATGAGCAGTTCTTC
TRBV7-2	TRBD1	.	TRBJ1-5	CASSFDRGQQPQHF	TGTGCCAGCAGCTTCGACAGGGGACAACAGCCCCAGCATTTT
TRBV2	.	many	TRBJ2-2	CASSSTGEATGELFF	TGTGCCAGCAGTTCTACAGGGGAGGCGACCGGGGAGCTGTTTTTT
TRBV2	TRBD1	few	TRBJ1-4	CASTPTGSVEKLFF	TGTGCCAGCACACCGACAGGGTCTGTGGAAAAACTGTTTTTT
TRBV7-3	.	few	TRBJ2-2	CASSQRLSGELFF	TGTGCCAGCAGCCAAAGACTTTCCGGGGAGCTGTTTTTT
TRBV18	.	.	TRBJ2-7	CASSNGVNYEQYF	TGTGCCAGCTCCAACGGGGTAAACTACGAGCAGTACTTC
TRBV20-1	.	many	TRBJ2-7	CSARTIGGRRRLGEQYF	TGCAGTGCTAGAACCATTGGGGGCAGGAGACGGCTAGGGGAGCAGTACTTC
TRBV7-9	.	few	TRBJ1-2	CASSLQGLDYGYTF	TGTGCCAGCAGCTTACAAGGGCTCGACTATGGCTACACCTTC
TRBV12-3/TRBV12-4	TRBD2	medium-sized	TRBJ2-3	CASSYGGAGDTQYF	TGTGCCAGCAGTTACGGGGGGGCCGGAGATACGCAGTATTTT
TRBV7-9	TRBD1	.	TRBJ1-1	CASSPGQGARLDTEAFF	TGTGCCAGCAGCCCCGGCCAGGGGGCGCGTTTGGACACTGAAGCTTTCTTT
TRBV20-1	.	many	TRBJ1-5	CSARDPGGAGQPQHF	TGCAGTGCTAGAGATCCGGGAGGGGCGGGTCAGCCCCAGCATTTT
TRBV12-3/TRBV12-4	.	many	TRBJ1-5	CASSLSAQGTNQPQHF	TGTGCCAGCAGTTTATCTGCCCAGGGGACAAATCAGCCCCAGCATTTT
TRBV19	.	.	TRBJ2-5	CASSIRHQETQYF	TGTGCCAGTAGTATCCGGCACCAAGAGACCCAGTACTTC
TRBV3-1	.	few	TRBJ1-6	CASSQPVGWGSPLHF	TGTGCCAGCAGCCAACCCGTGGGTTGGGGTTCACCCCTCCACTTT
TRBV20-1	.	.	TRBJ2-3	CSARASGGATDTQYF	TGCAGTGCTAGAGCCTCCGGGGGTGCCACAGATACGCAGTATTTT
TRBV4-3	.	many	TRBJ1-1	CASSRILGEYTEAFF	TGCGCCAGCAGCCGTATACTGGGGGAGTACACTGAAGCTTTCTTT
TRBV12-3/TRBV12-4	TRBD1	many	TRBJ1-1	CASSLGQGGVTEAFF	TGTGCCAGCAGTTTGGGGCAAGGGGGCGTCACTGAAGCTTTCTTT
TRBV5-1	.	.	TRBJ1-1	CASSGQGMTEAFF	TGCGCCAGCAGCGGTCAGGGCATGACTGAAGCTTTCTTT
TRBV4-1	.	.	TRBJ1-2	CASTYRWGPNYGYTF	TGCGCCAGCACCTACAGGTGGGGACCTAACTATGGCTACACCTTC
TRBV20-1	TRBD1	few	TRBJ2-7	CSARQGNYEQYF	TGCAGTGCCCGACAGGGGAACTACGAGCAGTACTTC
TRBV18	.	few	TRBJ2-2	CASSPSYTGELFF	TGTGCCAGCTCGCCGTCCTACACCGGGGAGCTGTTTTTT
TRBV4-3	TRBD1	many	TRBJ1-1	CASSLGQQDTEAFF	TGCGCCAGCAGCCTGGGACAGCAGGACACTGAAGCTTTCTTT
TRBV11-1	.	few	TRBJ2-2	CASSLDSANTGELFF	TGTGCCAGCAGCCTCGACTCCGCGAACACCGGGGAGCTGTTTTTT
TRBV7-9	TRBD2	few	TRBJ2-1	CASNSGGTYNEQFF	TGTGCCAGCAATAGCGGGGGCACCTACAATGAGCAGTTCTTC
TRBV3-1	.	few	TRBJ1-1	CASSQTGTEEAFF	TGTGCCAGCAGCCAAACCGGGACGGAAGAAGCTTTCTTT
TRBV11-2	.	few	TRBJ1-6	CASSGTGLNSPLHF	TGTGCCAGCAGCGGAACAGGGTTAAATTCACCCCTCCACTTT
TRBV7-9	.	many	TRBJ1-5	CASSLGETHQPQHF	TGTGCCAGCAGCTTAGGGGAGACCCATCAGCCCCAGCATTTT
TRBV6-5	.	.	TRBJ2-5	CASSYDGSWAETQYF	TGTGCCAGCAGTTACGACGGGTCCTGGGCCGAGACCCAGTACTTC
TRBV20-1	TRBD2	many	TRBJ2-3	CSARGRTSRTDTQYF	TGCAGTGCTAGAGGCCGGACTAGCCGGACAGATACGCAGTATTTT